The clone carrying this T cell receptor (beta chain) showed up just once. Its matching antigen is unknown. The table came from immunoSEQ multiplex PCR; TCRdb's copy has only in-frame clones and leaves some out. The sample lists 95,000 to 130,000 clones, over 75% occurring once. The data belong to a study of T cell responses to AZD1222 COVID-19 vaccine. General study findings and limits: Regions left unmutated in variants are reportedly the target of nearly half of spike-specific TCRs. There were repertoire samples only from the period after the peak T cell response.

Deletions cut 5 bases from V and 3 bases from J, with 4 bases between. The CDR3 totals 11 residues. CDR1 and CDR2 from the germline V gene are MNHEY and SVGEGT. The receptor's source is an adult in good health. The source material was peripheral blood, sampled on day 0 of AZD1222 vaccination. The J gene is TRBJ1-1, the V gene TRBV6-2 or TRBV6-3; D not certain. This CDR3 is CASSRYTEAFF. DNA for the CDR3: TGTGCCAGCAGTAGGTACACTGAAGCTTTCTTT.